The source of this TCR beta chain is a study of blood T cell repertoires in COVID-19 (TCRdb year 2020). With respect to the entire study: Samples from collaborators originated in the United States, Italy and Spain and spanned both the acute and convalescent phases of COVID-19. The prospective study material was composed of cDNA or gDNA derived from T cells, B-cell-depleted T cells, or PBMCs. Deeply sampled blood TCRbeta repertoires from subjects exposed to, actively infected with, or recovered from COVID-19 were included in the dataset. The repertoires were released in a freely available public database intended as a resource for research on the immune response to SARS-CoV-2. Samples came from the ongoing ImmuneRACE study (first 160 participants) plus 1,254 subjects from 6 global collaborators. Nearly every sample came with metadata listing a de-identified subject ID, COVID-19 status, age in years and sex. Where available, HLA class I and class II types were obtained from metadata supplied by the sample provider rather than from assay-based typing. The full study reports these points: The amount of clinical and demographic metadata varied by source and participant and was provided uncurated.

The immunoSEQ Assay, a bias-controlled multiplex PCR, was used to amplify TCRbeta CDR3 regions from genomic DNA. The original methods were these. Nucleated cell counts per sample were estimated from amplification of reference gene primers within the assay. Sequence reads were collapsed and filtered to measure the absolute abundance of every unique TCRbeta CDR3 rearrangement. For each sample, productive Simpson clonality was calculated as the square root of Simpson's diversity index over productive rearrangements. The table was pulled from immuneACCESS by TCRdb, which kept in-frame rearrangements only. Such tables lose some clones; where checked, under half of the loss comes from unresolved V genes, and the rest has no known cause. Clonal size and the V and J genes are those of that table, whereas D and trimming came from the DNA. In all, the sample holds over 250,000 clones, and 80% to 90% of those were seen once. The ten biggest clones cover more than 9.5% of the sample.

Turning to this clone: The target of this receptor is not known. No clone much larger than this one lies a single base away; base qualities are absent.

Whole blood was collected in K2EDTA tubes by collaborating institutions according to the institutions' own protocols. For TCRbeta analysis, collaborators shipped samples as frozen whole blood, isolated PBMCs, or DNA extracted from either of those sample types. The germline V gene (reference sequence) supplies CDR1 MNHEY and CDR2 SMNVEV. V is clipped by 7 bases and J by 10 bases, and the sequence between their germline boundaries is 14 bases long. The CDR3, from cysteine to phenylalanine, totals 13 residues. Just the 39-base CDR3 DNA is kept, in frame starting at base 1. The chain couples TRBV27 to TRBJ1-6, and the D gene may be TRBD1, 6 bases matching. This TCR was recovered from a woman aged 65 to 85 with acute or convalescent COVID-19. The specimen sequenced was peripheral blood. The CDR3: CASMTGLGSPLHF. The sequenced DNA is TGTGCCAGCATGACAGGATTAGGATCACCCCTCCACTTT.